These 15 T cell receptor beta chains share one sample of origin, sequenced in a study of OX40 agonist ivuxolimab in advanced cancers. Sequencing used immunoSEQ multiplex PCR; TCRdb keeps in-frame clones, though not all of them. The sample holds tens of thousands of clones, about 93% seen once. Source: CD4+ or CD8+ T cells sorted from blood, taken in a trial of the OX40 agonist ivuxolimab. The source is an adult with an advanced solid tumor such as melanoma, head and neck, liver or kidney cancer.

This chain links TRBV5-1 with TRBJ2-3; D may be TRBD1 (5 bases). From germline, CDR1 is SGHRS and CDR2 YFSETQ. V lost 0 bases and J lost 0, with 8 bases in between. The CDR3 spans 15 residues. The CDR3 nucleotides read TGCGCCAGCAGCTTGGTGGGGCCTAGCACAGATACGCAGTATTTT. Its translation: CASSLVGPSTDTQYF.

The chain's CDR3 is CASRTGYTQYF. CDR3 sequence (DNA): TGTGCCAGCAGAACCGGGTATACGCAGTATTTT. The chain joins TRBV6-5 to TRBJ2-3, with D hard to call. Germline lookup yields CDR1 MNHEY and CDR2 SVGAGI. V was cut by 6 bases and J by 7 bases, with 8 bases left in between. The CDR3 is made up of 11 amino acids.

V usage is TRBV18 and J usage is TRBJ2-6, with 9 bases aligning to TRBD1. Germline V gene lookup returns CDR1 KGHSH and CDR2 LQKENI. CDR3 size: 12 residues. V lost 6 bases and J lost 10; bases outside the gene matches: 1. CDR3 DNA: TGTGCCAGCTCCGGACAGGGGAACGTCCTGACTTTC. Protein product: CASSGQGNVLTF.

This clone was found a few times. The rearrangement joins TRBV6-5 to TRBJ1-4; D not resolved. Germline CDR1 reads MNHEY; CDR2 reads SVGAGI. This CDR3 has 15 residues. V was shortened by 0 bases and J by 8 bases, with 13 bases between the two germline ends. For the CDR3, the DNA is TGTGCCAGCAGTTACTCGAAGGCCCTAGGAGAAAAACTGTTTTTT. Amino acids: CASSYSKALGEKLFF.

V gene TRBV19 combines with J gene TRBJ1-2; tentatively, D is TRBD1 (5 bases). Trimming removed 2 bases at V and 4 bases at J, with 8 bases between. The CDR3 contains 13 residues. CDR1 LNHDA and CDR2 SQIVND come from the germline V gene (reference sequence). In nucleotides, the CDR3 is TGTGCCAGTAGTATACGGGGGGTCTATGGCTACACCTTC. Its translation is CASSIRGVYGYTF.

CDR3 nucleotide sequence: TGCGCCAGCGGGGGGGATACGCAGTATTTT. This translates into CASGGDTQYF. This rearrangement joins TRBV10-1 to TRBJ2-3; the D gene is possibly TRBD2 (6 bases). CDR1 WNHNN and CDR2 SYGVQD come from the germline V gene (reference sequence). The germline V and J ends were trimmed by 8 bases and 6 bases, with 6 bases remaining between them. The CDR3 totals 10 residues.

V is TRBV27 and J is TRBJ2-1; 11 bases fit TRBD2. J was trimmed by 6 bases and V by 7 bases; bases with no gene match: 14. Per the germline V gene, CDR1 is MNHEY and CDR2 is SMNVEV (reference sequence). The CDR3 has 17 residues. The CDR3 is CASTSSSGRGVSNEQFF. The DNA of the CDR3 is TGTGCCAGCACCTCAAGTAGCGGGAGGGGGGTTAGCAATGAGCAGTTCTTC.

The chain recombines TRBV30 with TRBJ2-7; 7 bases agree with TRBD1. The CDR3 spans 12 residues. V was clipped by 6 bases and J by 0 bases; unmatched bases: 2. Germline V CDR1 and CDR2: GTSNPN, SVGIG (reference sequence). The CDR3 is CACQGDSYEQYF. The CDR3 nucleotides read TGTGCCTGCCAGGGGGACTCCTACGAGCAGTACTTC.

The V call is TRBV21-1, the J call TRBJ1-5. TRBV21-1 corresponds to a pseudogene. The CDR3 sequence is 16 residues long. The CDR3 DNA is TGTGCCAGCAGCATTCACCGGGACGGTCGAAATCAGCCCCAGCATTTT. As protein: CASSIHRDGRNQPQHF.

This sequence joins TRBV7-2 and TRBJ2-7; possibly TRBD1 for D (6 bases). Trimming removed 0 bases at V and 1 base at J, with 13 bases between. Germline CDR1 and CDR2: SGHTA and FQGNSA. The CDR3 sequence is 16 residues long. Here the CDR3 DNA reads TGTGCCAGCAGCTTAGCCGCTACGGGACAATCCTACGAGCAGTACTTC. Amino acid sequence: CASSLAATGQSYEQYF. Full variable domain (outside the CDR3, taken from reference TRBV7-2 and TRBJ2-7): GAGVSQSPSNKVTEKGKDVELRCDPISGHTALYWYRQSLGQGLEFLIYFQGNSAPDKSGLPSDRFSAERTGGSVSTLTIQRTQQEDSAVYLCASSLAATGQSYEQYFGPGTRLTVT.

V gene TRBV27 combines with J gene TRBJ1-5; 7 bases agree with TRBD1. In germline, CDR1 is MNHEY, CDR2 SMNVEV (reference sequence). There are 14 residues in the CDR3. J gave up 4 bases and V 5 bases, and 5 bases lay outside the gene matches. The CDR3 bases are TGTGCCAGCAGTACACGGACAGGAAATCAGCCCCAGCATTTT. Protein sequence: CASSTRTGNQPQHF.

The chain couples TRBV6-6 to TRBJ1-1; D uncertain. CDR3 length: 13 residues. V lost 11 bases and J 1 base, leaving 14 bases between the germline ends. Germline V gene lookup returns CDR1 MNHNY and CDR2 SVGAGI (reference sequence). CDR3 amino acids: CAARLRTNTEAFF. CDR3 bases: TGTGCCGCCCGTCTAAGAACGAACACTGAAGCTTTCTTT.

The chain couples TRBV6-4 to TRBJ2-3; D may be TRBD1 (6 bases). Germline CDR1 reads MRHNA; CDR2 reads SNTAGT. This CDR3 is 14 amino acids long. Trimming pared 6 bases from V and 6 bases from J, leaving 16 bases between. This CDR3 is CASRQGRGADTQYF. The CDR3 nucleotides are TGTGCCAGCAGACAGGGAAGGGGCGCCGATACGCAGTATTTT.

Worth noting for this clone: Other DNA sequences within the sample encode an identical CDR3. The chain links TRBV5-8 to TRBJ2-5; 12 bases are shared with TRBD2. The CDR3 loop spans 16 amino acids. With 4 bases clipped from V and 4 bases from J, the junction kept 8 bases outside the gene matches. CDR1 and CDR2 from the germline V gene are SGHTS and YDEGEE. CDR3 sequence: CASSPWTSGKAETQYF. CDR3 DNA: TGTGCCAGCAGCCCCTGGACTAGCGGGAAGGCAGAGACCCAGTACTTC.

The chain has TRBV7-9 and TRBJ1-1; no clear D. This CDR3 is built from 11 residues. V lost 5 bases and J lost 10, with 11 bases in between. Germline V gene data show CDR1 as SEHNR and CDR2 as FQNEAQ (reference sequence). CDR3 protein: CASSLGLGAFF. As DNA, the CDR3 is TGTGCCAGCAGCCTGGGTCTAGGAGCTTTCTTT. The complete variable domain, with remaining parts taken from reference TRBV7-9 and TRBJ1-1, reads DTGVSQNPRHKITKRGQNVTFRCDPISEHNRLYWYRQTLGQGPEFLTYFQNEAQLEKSRLLSDRFSAERPKGSFSTLEIQRTEQGDSAMYLCASSLGLGAFFGQGTRLTVV.